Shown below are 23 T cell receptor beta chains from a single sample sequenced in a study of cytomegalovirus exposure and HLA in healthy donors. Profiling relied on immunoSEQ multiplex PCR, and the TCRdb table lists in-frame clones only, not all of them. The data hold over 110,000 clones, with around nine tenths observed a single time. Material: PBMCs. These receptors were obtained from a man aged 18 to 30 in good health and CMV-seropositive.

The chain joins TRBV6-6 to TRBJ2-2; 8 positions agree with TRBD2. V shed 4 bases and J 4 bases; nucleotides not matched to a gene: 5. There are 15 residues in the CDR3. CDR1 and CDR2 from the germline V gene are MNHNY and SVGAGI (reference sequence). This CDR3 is CASSSGGAGTGELFF. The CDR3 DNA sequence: TGTGCCAGCAGTTCGGGGGGGGCGGGCACCGGGGAGCTGTTTTTT.

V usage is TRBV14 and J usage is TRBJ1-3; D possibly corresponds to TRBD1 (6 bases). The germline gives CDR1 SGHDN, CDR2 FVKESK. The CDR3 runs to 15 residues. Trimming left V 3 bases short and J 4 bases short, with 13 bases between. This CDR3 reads CASSQLGAGGNTIYF. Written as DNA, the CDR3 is TGTGCCAGCAGCCAGCTGGGGGCCGGGGGAAACACCATATATTTT. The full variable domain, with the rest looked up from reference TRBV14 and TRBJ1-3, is EAGVTQFPSHSVIEKGQTVTLRCDPISGHDNLYWYRRVMGKEIKFLLHFVKESKQDESGMPNNRFLAERTGGTYSTLKVQPAELEDSGVYFCASSQLGAGGNTIYFGEGSWLTVV.

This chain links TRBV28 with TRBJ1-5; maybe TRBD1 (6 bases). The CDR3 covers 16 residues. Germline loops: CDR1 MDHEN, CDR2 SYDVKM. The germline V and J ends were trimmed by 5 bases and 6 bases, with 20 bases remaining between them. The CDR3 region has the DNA TGTGCCAGCAGTCCTGGGCAGCGGGGGCGAGGTCAGCCCCAGCATTTT. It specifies CASSPGQRGRGQPQHF.

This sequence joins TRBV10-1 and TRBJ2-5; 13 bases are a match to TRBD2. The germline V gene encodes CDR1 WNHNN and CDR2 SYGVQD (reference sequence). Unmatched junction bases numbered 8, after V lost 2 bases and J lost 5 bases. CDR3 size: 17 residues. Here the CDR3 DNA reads TGCGCCAGCAGTGAGGGACTAGCGGGAGCATCATATGAGACCCAGTACTTC. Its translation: CASSEGLAGASYETQYF.

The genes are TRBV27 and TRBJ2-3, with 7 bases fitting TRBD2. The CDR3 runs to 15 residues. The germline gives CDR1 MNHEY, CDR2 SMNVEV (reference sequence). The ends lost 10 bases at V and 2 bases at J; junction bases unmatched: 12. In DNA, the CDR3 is TGTGCCACCGGGGGAGCGGGGAGATACACAGATACGCAGTATTTT. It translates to CATGGAGRYTDTQYF.

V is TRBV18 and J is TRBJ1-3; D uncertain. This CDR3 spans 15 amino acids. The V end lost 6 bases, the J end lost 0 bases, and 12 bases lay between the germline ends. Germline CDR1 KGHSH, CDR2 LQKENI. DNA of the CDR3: TGTGCCAGCTCGCCCCCCGGTAGCTCTGGAAACACCATATATTTT. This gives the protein CASSPPGSSGNTIYF.

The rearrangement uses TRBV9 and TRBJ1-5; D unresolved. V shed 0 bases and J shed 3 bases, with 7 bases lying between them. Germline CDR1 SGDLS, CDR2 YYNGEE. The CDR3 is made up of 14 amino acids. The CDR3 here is CASSVGQFNQPQHF. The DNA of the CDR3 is TGTGCCAGCAGCGTAGGTCAGTTCAATCAGCCCCAGCATTTT.

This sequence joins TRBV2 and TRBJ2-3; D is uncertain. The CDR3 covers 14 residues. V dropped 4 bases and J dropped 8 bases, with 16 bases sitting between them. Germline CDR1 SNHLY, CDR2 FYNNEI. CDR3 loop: CASSAAGLGRTQYF. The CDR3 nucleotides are TGTGCCAGCAGTGCAGCTGGCCTGGGCCGTACGCAGTATTTT. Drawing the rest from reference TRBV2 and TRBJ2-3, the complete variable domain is EPEVTQTPSHQVTQMGQEVILRCVPISNHLYFYWYRQILGQKVEFLVSFYNNEISEKSEIFDDQFSVERPDGSNFTLKIRSTKLEDSAMYFCASSAAGLGRTQYFGPGTRLTVL.

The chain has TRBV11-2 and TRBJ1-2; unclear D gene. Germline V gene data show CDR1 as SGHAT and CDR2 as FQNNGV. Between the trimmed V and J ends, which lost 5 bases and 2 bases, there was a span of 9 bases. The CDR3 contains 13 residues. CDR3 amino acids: CASSPDTNYGYTF. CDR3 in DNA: TGTGCCAGCAGCCCTGACACAAACTATGGCTACACCTTC.

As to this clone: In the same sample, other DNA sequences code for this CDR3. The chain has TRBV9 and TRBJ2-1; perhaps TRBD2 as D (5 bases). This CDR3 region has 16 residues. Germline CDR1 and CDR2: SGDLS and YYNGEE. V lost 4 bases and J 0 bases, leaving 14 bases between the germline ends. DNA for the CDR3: TGTGCCAGCAGCCTGACGTCGGGGAGCTCCTACAATGAGCAGTTCTTC. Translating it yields CASSLTSGSSYNEQFF.

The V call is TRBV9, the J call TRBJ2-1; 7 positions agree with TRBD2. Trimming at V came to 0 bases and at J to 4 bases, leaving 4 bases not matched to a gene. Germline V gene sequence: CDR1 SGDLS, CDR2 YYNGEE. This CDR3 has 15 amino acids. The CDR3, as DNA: TGTGCCAGCAGCGTAGAACTAGCGACGTACAATGAGCAGTTCTTC. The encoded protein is CASSVELATYNEQFF.

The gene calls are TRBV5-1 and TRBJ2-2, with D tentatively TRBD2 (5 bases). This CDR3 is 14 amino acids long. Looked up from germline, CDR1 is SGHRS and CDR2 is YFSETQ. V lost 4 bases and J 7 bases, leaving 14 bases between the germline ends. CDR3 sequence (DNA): TGCGCCAGCAGCGCCTCCGGGAATGACGGGGAGCTGTTTTTT. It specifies CASSASGNDGELFF.

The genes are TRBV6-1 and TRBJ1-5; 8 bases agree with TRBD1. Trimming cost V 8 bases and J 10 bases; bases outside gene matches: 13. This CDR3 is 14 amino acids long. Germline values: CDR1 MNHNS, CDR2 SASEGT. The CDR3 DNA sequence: TGTGCCAGCGTCCAGGGGGCGTTTCGAGGACCCCAGCATTTT. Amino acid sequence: CASVQGAFRGPQHF.

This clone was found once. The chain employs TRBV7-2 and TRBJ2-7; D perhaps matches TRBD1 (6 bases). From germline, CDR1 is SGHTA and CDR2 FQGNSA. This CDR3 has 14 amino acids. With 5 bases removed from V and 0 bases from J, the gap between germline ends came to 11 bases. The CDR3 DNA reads TGTGCCAGCAGCGACAGGCGGGCCTCCTACGAGCAGTACTTC. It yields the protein CASSDRRASYEQYF.

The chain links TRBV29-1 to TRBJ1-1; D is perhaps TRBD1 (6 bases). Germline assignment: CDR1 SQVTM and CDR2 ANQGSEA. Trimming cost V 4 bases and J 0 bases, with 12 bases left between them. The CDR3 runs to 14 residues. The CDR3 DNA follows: TGCAGCGTTGCGGAGGCAGGGGTGAACACTGAAGCTTTCTTT. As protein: CSVAEAGVNTEAFF.

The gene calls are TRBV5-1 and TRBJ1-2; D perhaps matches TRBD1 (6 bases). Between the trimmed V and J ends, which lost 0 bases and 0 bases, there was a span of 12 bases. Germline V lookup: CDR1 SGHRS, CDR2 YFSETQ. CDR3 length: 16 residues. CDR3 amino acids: CASSLVSDRSNYGYTF. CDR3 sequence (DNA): TGCGCCAGCAGCTTGGTATCGGACAGATCTAACTATGGCTACACCTTC.

CDR3 coding DNA: TGTGCCAGCAGCTTGCCGGGACAGGGGTTTACACCCCTCCACTTT. It encodes CASSLPGQGFTPLHF. The chain is built from TRBV5-4 and TRBJ1-6; TRBD1 agrees at 10 bases. The V and J ends lost 1 base and 11 bases, in that order; junction bases with no gene match: 6. This CDR3 spans 15 amino acids. Germline CDR1 and CDR2: SGHNT and YYREEE (reference sequence).

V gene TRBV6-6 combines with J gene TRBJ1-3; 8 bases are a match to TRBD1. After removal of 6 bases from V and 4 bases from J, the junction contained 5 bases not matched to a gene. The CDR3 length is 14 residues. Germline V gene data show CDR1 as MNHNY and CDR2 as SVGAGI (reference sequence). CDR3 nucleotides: TGTGCCAGCAGGGGACAGGATCAAGGAAACACCATATATTTT. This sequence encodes CASRGQDQGNTIYF.

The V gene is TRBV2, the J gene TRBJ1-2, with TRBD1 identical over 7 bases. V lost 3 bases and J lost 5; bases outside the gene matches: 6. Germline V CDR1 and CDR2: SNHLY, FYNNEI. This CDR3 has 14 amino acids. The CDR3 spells CASSDGDRRYGYTF. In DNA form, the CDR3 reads TGTGCCAGCAGTGACGGGGACAGACGATATGGCTACACCTTC.

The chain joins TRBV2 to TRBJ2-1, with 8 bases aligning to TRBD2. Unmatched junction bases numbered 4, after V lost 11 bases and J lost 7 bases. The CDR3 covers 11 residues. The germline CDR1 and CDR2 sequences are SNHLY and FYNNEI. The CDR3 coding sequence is TGTGCCGGAGCGGGGGAGAATGAGCAGTTCTTC. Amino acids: CAGAGENEQFF.

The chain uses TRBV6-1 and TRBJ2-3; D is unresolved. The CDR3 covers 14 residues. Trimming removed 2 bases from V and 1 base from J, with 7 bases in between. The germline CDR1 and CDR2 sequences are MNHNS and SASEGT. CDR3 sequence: CASSEPGRTDTQYF. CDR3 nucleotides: TGTGCCAGCAGTGAACCCGGTCGCACAGATACGCAGTATTTT.

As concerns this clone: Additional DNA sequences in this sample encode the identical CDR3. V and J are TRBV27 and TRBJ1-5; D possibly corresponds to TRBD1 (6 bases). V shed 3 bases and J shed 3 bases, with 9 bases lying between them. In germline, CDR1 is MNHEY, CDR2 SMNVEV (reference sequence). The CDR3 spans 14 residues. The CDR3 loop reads CASSFGGANQPQHF. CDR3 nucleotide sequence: TGTGCCAGCAGTTTTGGGGGGGCCAATCAGCCCCAGCATTTT.

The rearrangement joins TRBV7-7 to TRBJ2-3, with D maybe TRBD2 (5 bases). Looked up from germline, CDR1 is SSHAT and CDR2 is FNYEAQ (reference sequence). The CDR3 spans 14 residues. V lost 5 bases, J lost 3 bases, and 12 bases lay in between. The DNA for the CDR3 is TGTGCCAGCAGCCCGGACTTGGGGACAGATACGCAGTATTTT. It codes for CASSPDLGTDTQYF.